Listed below are T cell receptor beta chains from one sample, sequenced in a study of T cell responses to AZD1222 COVID-19 vaccine. Measured with immunoSEQ multiplex PCR; TCRdb has only the in-frame clones, and not every one. The table records about 180,000 clones, around 90% of them present only once. The sequences come from peripheral blood, collected on day 0 of AZD1222 vaccination. These receptors all come from an adult in good health. CDR3s include the opening cysteine and the closing phenylalanine or tryptophan. Each record gives: V gene, clone size, J gene, CDR3 protein. The size of a clone is reported for some rows only, either as once, few or many, or as a class for expanded clones.

TRBV6-5,-,TRBJ2-1,CASSRGNEQFF
TRBV7-2,-,TRBJ2-1,CASSPGTVFDEQFF
TRBV19,-,TRBJ2-7,CASSRSDATYEQYF
TRBV30,-,TRBJ1-1,CAWSVRPISLMNTEAFF
TRBV6-4,-,TRBJ2-3,CASLLGPTGSTDTQYF
TRBV7-2,-,TRBJ2-3,CASSSGVGSTDTQYF
TRBV28,-,TRBJ2-1,CASREGTRGFF
TRBV5-6,few,TRBJ2-3,CASRVKDTQYF
TRBV6-2/TRBV6-3,once,TRBJ2-1,CASSYSRLSSYNEQFF
TRBV28,-,TRBJ1-1,CASSRILLNTEAFF
TRBV28,-,TRBJ2-7,CASRSYEQYF
TRBV6-2/TRBV6-3,-,TRBJ2-3,CASSISTSYSPDTQYF
TRBV24-1,-,TRBJ2-5,CATSDPGAGQETQYF
TRBV21-1,-,TRBJ2-3,CASSKVGPGSSTDTQYF
TRBV5-1,-,TRBJ2-3,CASSLEGQGNTDTQYF